This T cell receptor (beta chain) was sequenced during a study of T-cell memory formation after mild COVID-19. One entry per CDR3 protein results from TCRdb running MiXCR on the 5' RACE reads. This table holds around 340,000 distinct CDR3 sequences, roughly 21% found once. Study-wide findings and caveats: Second-wave clones that peaked on day 37 lacked confirmed SARS-CoV-2 specificity. While clones contracting from day 15 to 85 were balanced between CD4 and CD8, later expanders leaned CD4+.

CDR1 is LGHNA, CDR2 YNFKEQ, per germline. This CDR3 spans 17 amino acids. Trimming took 0 bases from V and 4 from J, leaving 15 bases between them. This clonotype was recorded a few times. Its antigen is still unknown. This rearrangement joins TRBV4-2 to TRBJ2-2, with D perhaps TRBD1 or TRBD2 (5 bases each). The material sequenced was PBMCs or a T cell subset sorted from them (not recorded which). The sequence came from an adult woman who had mild COVID-19 (a few samples of this study predate the infection). Cell type and time point are not known. The CDR3 here is CASSQESREFSTGELFF. DNA for the CDR3: TGTGCCAGCAGCCAAGAGAGCAGGGAGTTCAGCACCGGGGAGCTGTTTTTT.